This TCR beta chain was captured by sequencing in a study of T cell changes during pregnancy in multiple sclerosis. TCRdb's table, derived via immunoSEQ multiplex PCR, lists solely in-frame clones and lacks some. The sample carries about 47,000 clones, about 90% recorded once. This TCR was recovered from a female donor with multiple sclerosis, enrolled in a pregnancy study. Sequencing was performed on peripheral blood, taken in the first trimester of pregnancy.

This CDR3 reads CASSLYRGNYGYTF. The CDR3 DNA follows: TGTGCCAGCAGTTTGTACAGGGGAAACTATGGCTACACCTTC. The chain is built from TRBV28 and TRBJ1-2; 7 positions match TRBD1. The CDR3 consists of 14 residues. Germline lookup yields CDR1 MDHEN and CDR2 SYDVKM. The V segment lost 3 bases and the J segment 2 bases; nucleotides outside the gene matches: 3.